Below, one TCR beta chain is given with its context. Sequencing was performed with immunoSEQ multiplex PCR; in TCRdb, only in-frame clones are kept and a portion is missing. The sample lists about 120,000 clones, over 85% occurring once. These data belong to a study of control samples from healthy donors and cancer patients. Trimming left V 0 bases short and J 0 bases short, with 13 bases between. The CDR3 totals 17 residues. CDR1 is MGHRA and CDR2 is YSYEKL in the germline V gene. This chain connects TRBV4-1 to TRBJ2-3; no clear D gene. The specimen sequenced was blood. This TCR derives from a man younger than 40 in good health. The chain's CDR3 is CASSQDPLSRSTDTQYF. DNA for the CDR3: TGCGCCAGCAGCCAAGATCCCCTCTCACGCAGCACAGATACGCAGTATTTT.